This T cell receptor (beta chain) was sequenced during a study of T cells in localized non-small cell lung cancer. Per the germline V gene, CDR1 is PRHDT and CDR2 is FYEKMQ (reference sequence). Unmatched junction bases numbered 4, after V lost 0 bases and J lost 4 bases. The CDR3 sequence is 15 residues long. Study results and caveats: Tumor trailed uninvolved adjacent lung in T cell clonality, which peaked there. Sequence data derive from only one tumor region, so heterogeneity remains possible. Longer overall survival was associated with a higher density of T cells in the blood. Adjacent lung had a median around 50 of the 100 largest tumor clones.

To note about this clone: Its antigen is unknown.

Method: immunoSEQ multiplex PCR; TCRdb's copy keeps in-frame clones and lacks some. The sample consists of almost 20,000 clones, 89% of them appearing once. This clonotype was sampled from a man between 40 and 75 years old with stage I lung adenocarcinoma. The genes are TRBV13 and TRBJ2-7, with 9 bases fitting TRBD1. The sequences come from peripheral blood, collected before any cancer treatment. Written as DNA, the CDR3 is TGTGCCAGCAGCTTAGGCACAGGGGGCTCTTACGAGCAGTACTTC. This sequence encodes CASSLGTGGSYEQYF.